The 11 T cell receptor beta chains below come from one sample, sequenced in a study of read filtering for tumor transcriptome and immune sequencing. This library used roughly 430 ng RNA and molecular barcoded adaptors spanning alpha/delta and beta/gamma chains. Each CDR3 protein is one row after TCRdb ran MiXCR on the reads. The sample yields more than 100,000 distinct CDR3 sequences, roughly 13% seen once. The sequencing sample was made of a population of CD138-negative cells sorted from bone marrow. The receptors derive from a donor aged 40 or older with multiple myeloma.

Ten or more counts support this clonotype. The chain is built from TRBV19 and TRBJ2-6, with TRBD1 matching 12 bases. Germline V gene lookup returns CDR1 LNHDA and CDR2 SQIVND (reference sequence). This CDR3 has 18 amino acids. The J segment lost 4 bases and the V segment lost 3 bases, leaving 7 bases of the junction unmatched. The CDR3 here is CASSILGQGAPGANVLTF. The DNA of the CDR3 is TGTGCCAGTAGTATTTTGGGACAGGGGGCGCCCGGGGCCAACGTCCTGACTTTC.

In its sample, this clonotype was seen many times. The J gene is TRBJ2-3, the V gene TRBV7-2; D gene unclear. Trimming pared 3 bases from V and 1 base from J, leaving 2 bases between. Per the germline V gene, CDR1 is SGHTA and CDR2 is FQGNSA. The CDR3 contains 12 residues. CDR3 nucleotide sequence: TGTGCCAGCAGCTTCGGCACAGATACGCAGTATTTT. Translated, it gives CASSFGTDTQYF. Combining the CDR3 with reference TRBV7-2 and TRBJ2-3 gives the whole variable domain GAGVSQSPSNKVTEKGKDVELRCDPISGHTALYWYRQSLGQGLEFLIYFQGNSAPDKSGLPSDRFSAERTGGSVSTLTIQRTQQEDSAVYLCASSFGTDTQYFGPGTRLTVL.

V and J are TRBV6-1 and TRBJ1-1, with D perhaps TRBD1 (6 bases). The CDR3 spans 13 residues. Germline CDR1 MNHNS, CDR2 SASEGT. V gave up 6 bases and J gave up 4 bases, with 12 bases separating them. DNA of the CDR3: TGTGCCAGCAGGACAGGCGTCGGCACTGAAGCTTTCTTT. This translates into CASRTGVGTEAFF.

The table lists this clonotype with many counts. This rearrangement joins TRBV7-8 to TRBJ1-4; no clear D gene. The CDR3 length is 13 residues. With 0 bases removed from V and 6 bases from J, the gap between germline ends came to 5 bases. Germline-derived CDR1 and CDR2 are SGHVS and FQNEAQ. The CDR3 DNA reads as TGTGCCAGCAGCTTAGCGGGTGATGAAAAACTGTTTTTT. Translating it yields CASSLAGDEKLFF.

This clonotype came up many times. V usage is TRBV29-1 and J usage is TRBJ2-1, with D perhaps TRBD2 (6 bases). V lost 1 base to trimming and J lost 10 bases, with 14 bases between them. This CDR3 has 13 amino acids. The germline gives CDR1 SQVTM, CDR2 ANQGSEA. In nucleotides, the CDR3 is TGCAGCGTTGAAGGGACTACCTACTTAGAGCAGTTCTTC. Translating it yields CSVEGTTYLEQFF.

This clonotype showed up many times. The chain couples TRBV5-4 to TRBJ2-7; 7 nucleotides align to TRBD1. Trimming took 4 bases from V and 5 from J; bases not matched to a gene: 6. Germline V gives CDR1 SGHNT, CDR2 YYREEE (reference sequence). The CDR3 is made up of 13 amino acids. CDR3 nucleotide sequence: TGTGCCAGCAGCCCGGACAGGCGGAACGAGCAGTACTTC. As protein: CASSPDRRNEQYF.

This clonotype was seen a handful of times. V gene TRBV30 combines with J gene TRBJ2-7; 8 nucleotides match TRBD1. V dropped 3 bases and J dropped 3; count of bases not matched to a gene: 10. The germline gives CDR1 GTSNPN, CDR2 SVGIG (reference sequence). CDR3 length equals 15 residues. CDR3 DNA: TGTGCCTGGAGAGCAAAACAGGGGGACATCTACGAGCAGTACTTC. Its protein product is CAWRAKQGDIYEQYF.

The chain joins TRBV6-2 or TRBV6-3 to TRBJ1-1, with D possibly matching TRBD1 (5 bases). The CDR3 loop spans 15 amino acids. Looked up from germline, CDR1 is MNHEY and CDR2 is SVGEGT. Trimming removed 5 bases at V and 1 base at J, with 14 bases between. The DNA of the CDR3 is TGTGCCAGCAGTAACCCGACAGTAACGAACACTGAAGCTTTCTTT. Translating gives CASSNPTVTNTEAFF.

This clonotype was counted many times. The chain links TRBV11-1 to TRBJ1-1; TRBD1 is a possible D gene (6 bases). Germline V CDR1 and CDR2: SGHAT, FQDESV (reference sequence). The CDR3 has 15 amino acids. Trimming shortened V by 2 bases and J by 7 bases, and 17 bases separated the two germline ends. CDR3 nucleotides: TGTGCCAGCAGCTTAAAGTTAAAGGGGGGATTTGAAGCTTTCTTT. Translating it yields CASSLKLKGGFEAFF.

This clonotype occurred a few times. V and J are TRBV18 and TRBJ2-3, with TRBD1 as a possible D gene (5 bases). V lost 3 bases to trimming and J lost 2 bases, with 6 bases between them. The CDR3 has 13 residues. Germline V gives CDR1 KGHSH, CDR2 LQKENI. This chain's CDR3 is CASSPTDTDTQYF. The DNA for the CDR3 is TGTGCCAGCTCACCGACAGACACAGATACGCAGTATTTT.

This clonotype was counted a few times. The V gene is TRBV11-2, the J gene TRBJ2-3; D call uncertain. Trimming cost V 0 bases and J 4 bases, with 5 bases left between them. The CDR3 sequence is 13 residues long. Germline values: CDR1 SGHAT, CDR2 FQNNGV. The CDR3 region has the DNA TGTGCCAGCAGCTTAGACGGTCCAGATACGCAGTATTTT. Its protein is CASSLDGPDTQYF.